Listed here is a single TCR beta chain. Its antigen is not identified. CDR3 length: 16 residues. The germline V gene has CDR1 SSHAT and CDR2 FNYEAQ (reference sequence). V shed 5 bases and J 4 bases; nucleotides not matched to a gene: 9. This specimen comes from a study of identical twins. Study observations and caveats: Out-of-frame alpha sequences that twins shared showed excess low generation probability.

Each CDR3 protein gets one entry after TCRdb re-called the 5' RACE reads with MiXCR. The table records some 760,000 distinct CDR3 sequences, approximately 18% of them present only once. This sample also belongs to another study, concerning T cells expressing NK-cell markers. That work adds: Researchers got TCR beta repertoires out of sorted CD3+CD56+NKG2C+, CD3+CD56+NKG2C- and CD3+CD56-NKG2C+ T cells. In a handful of donors, dominant CD3+CD56+NKG2C+ clonotypes ranked among the top 10 CD8+ clonotypes. Researchers report these clonotypes also headed the CD3+CD56-NKG2C+ fraction in four donors.

The sample taken for sequencing was PBMCs. The chain links TRBV7-7 to TRBJ2-1, with 9 bases that match TRBD2. The source is a woman younger than 30 in good health. The CDR3 bases are TGTGCCAGCAGCCCTCTGACTAGCGGTGAATACAATGAGCAGTTCTTC. It yields the protein CASSPLTSGEYNEQFF.